This TCR beta chain was sequenced during a study of technical replicates of blood from a handful of donors. V lost 5 bases to trimming and J lost 4 bases, with 11 bases between them. There are 13 residues in the CDR3. Germline assignment: CDR1 MGHRA and CDR2 YSYEKL. Clones were read by immunoSEQ multiplex PCR, and TCRdb kept only the in-frame ones, dropping some. The profile shows more than 90,000 clones, roughly 95% of them singletons. The chain is built from TRBV4-1 and TRBJ1-1, with D hard to call. The sequence was obtained from a human donor in good health. Specimen: T cells isolated from PBMCs. The DNA of the CDR3 is TGCGCCAGCAGCTTTTCGGGGAGCACTGAAGCTTTCTTT. Residues: CASSFSGSTEAFF.